These 32 T cell receptor beta chains were all obtained from the same sample, sequenced in a study of CD4 and CD8 cells across lung adenocarcinoma regions. Via MiXCR, TCRdb re-called the PCR reads, giving one row per CDR3 protein. This sample has tens of thousands of distinct CDR3 sequences, with almost 50% found just once. Source material: CD8+ T cells from the center of a lung tumor. Receptors originate from a male donor with lung adenocarcinoma. The CD4 and CD8 labels of this study may be unreliable.

The sample holds a few counts of this clonotype. V and J are TRBV6-4 and TRBJ2-7, with unresolved D. The germline CDR1 and CDR2 sequences are MRHNA and SNTAGT. The CDR3 spans 12 residues. V lost 0 bases, J lost 4 bases, and 4 bases lay in between. This CDR3 is CASSDSGYEQYF. CDR3 in DNA: TGTGCCAGCAGTGACTCAGGGTACGAGCAGTACTTC.

This clonotype has ten or more counts. The gene calls are TRBV12-3 or TRBV12-4 and TRBJ2-1; no definite D call. This CDR3 spans 12 amino acids. Trimming shortened V by 5 bases and J by 11 bases, and 13 bases separated the two germline ends. The CDR3 region has the DNA TGTGCCAGCAGTCCCGGACCGATTAAGCAGTTCTTC. Amino acids: CASSPGPIKQFF.

The V call is TRBV6-1, the J call TRBJ2-1, with unresolved D. CDR3 size: 13 residues. Germline CDR1 MNHNS, CDR2 SASEGT. Trimming removed 6 bases at V and 9 bases at J, with 15 bases between. CDR3 sequence: CASSPIDNGEQFF. Written as DNA, the CDR3 is TGTGCCAGCAGCCCTATCGACAACGGTGAGCAGTTCTTC.

Comment on this clonotype: At one end the junction does not follow the germline gene, possibly because of a read error. The gene calls are TRBV6-1 and TRBJ2-4, with TRBD2 matching over 7 bases. The CDR3 is 14 amino acids. Germline values: CDR1 MNHNS, CDR2 SASEGT. CDR3 bases: TGTGGCAGCAAGGGGCCGGGAGGCAAAAACACTCAGTACTTT. Translating it yields CGSKGPGGKNTQYF.

A note on this clonotype: Germline is not matched at one junction end, which may reflect a read error. The chain carries TRBV10-2 and TRBJ2-4; perhaps D is TRBD1 or TRBD2 (5 bases each). Germline V gene lookup returns CDR1 WSHSY and CDR2 SAAADI. The CDR3 spans 14 residues. CDR3 sequence reads: CGGTGLGAKNTQYF. The CDR3 coding sequence is TGCGGCGGCACGGGGCTGGGAGCCAAAAACACTCAGTATTTC.

The CDR3 bases are TGTGCCAGCACCGGAGGAGAGTCCTACAATGAGCAGTTCTTC. This gives the protein CASTGGESYNEQFF. V usage is TRBV11-2 and J usage is TRBJ2-1; the D gene is possibly TRBD2 (5 bases). Deletions cut 7 bases from V and 1 base from J, with 11 bases between. The CDR3 is 14 amino acids. CDR1 is SGHAT and CDR2 is FQNNGV in the germline V gene. Looking up the rest from reference TRBV11-2 and TRBJ2-1 gives the full variable domain: EAGVAQSPRYKIIEKRQSVAFWCNPISGHATLYWYQQILGQGPKLLIQFQNNGVVDDSQLPKDRFSAERLKGVDSTLKIQPAKLEDSAVYLCASTGGESYNEQFFGPGTRLTVL.

This clonotype has at least ten counts. The chain carries TRBV6-1 and TRBJ2-7; 11 bases are a match to TRBD2. Trimming at V came to 5 bases and at J to 2 bases, leaving 5 bases not matched to a gene. The CDR3 has 15 amino acids. CDR1 is MNHNS, CDR2 SASEGT, per germline. The CDR3 sequence is CASSRTSGSPYEQYF. The CDR3 DNA is TGTGCCAGCAGTCGGACTAGCGGGTCCCCCTACGAGCAGTACTTC.

This rearrangement joins TRBV10-2 to TRBJ2-3, with D tentatively TRBD1 or TRBD2 (6 bases each). The J call may be in error: the DNA end matches TRBJ2-7 better. Germline CDR1 WSHSY, CDR2 SAAADI. This CDR3 region has 16 residues. Written as DNA, the CDR3 is TGCGCCAGCGGGGAGCCCGGGGGCCGAGACACAGATACGCAGTACTTC. It translates to CASGEPGGRDTDTQYF.

Turning to this clonotype: A read error may account for a junction end that differs from germline. The chain links TRBV6-1 to TRBJ2-3; D possibly matches TRBD1 or TRBD2 (5 bases each). The CDR3 loop spans 14 amino acids. Germline assignment: CDR1 MNHNS and CDR2 SASEGT. CDR3 amino acids: CAGRGAREPETQYF. The CDR3 region has the DNA TGTGCGGGGAGAGGGGCCCGAGAGCCAGAGACGCAGTACTTT.

This clonotype has just one count. The J gene is TRBJ1-1, the V gene TRBV6-5; D unclear. The germline V and J ends were trimmed by 2 bases and 11 bases, with 21 bases remaining between them. The CDR3 runs to 15 residues. CDR1 and CDR2 (germline): MNHEY, SVGAGI. The CDR3 nucleotides read TGTGCCAGCAGTTACAGCGACCGACGGCTAGGTGGGGCTTTCTTT. It translates to CASSYSDRRLGGAFF.

This clonotype has ten or more counts. This rearrangement joins TRBV6-1 to TRBJ2-1, with TRBD2 matching 10 bases. CDR1 and CDR2 (germline): MNHNS, SASEGT. Trimming took 6 bases from V and 4 from J; bases not matched to a gene: 6. The CDR3 extends over 15 amino acids. In nucleotides, the CDR3 is TGTGCCAGCAGACTGCTAGCGGGGGCTTACAATGAGCAGTTCTTC. Translation: CASRLLAGAYNEQFF.

The V and J genes are TRBV12-3 or TRBV12-4 and TRBJ2-3, with D possibly matching TRBD2 (6 bases). Deletions cut 2 bases from V and 12 bases from J, with 18 bases between. The CDR3 runs 14 residues. The CDR3 sequence: CASSLWGEGETQYF. CDR3 DNA sequence: TGTGCCAGCAGTTTATGGGGGGAAGGAGAGACCCAGTATTTT.

This clonotype was counted at least ten times. The J gene is TRBJ1-2, the V gene TRBV10-3; D is uncertain. The CDR3 consists of 13 residues. Germline CDR1 reads ENHRY; CDR2 reads SYGVKD. Trimming left V 2 bases short and J 3 bases short, with 7 bases between. The CDR3 protein is CAISEAEDYGYTF. DNA of the CDR3: TGTGCCATCAGTGAGGCAGAGGACTATGGCTACACCTTC.

Comment on this clonotype: Mismatch with germline at one junction end may stem from a read error. This chain links TRBV10-3 with TRBJ2-4; D perhaps matches TRBD1 (5 bases). This CDR3 has 12 amino acids. Germline values: CDR1 ENHRY, CDR2 SYGVKD. The DNA of the CDR3 is TGTGCGGGGCAGTGGGCCACAGACACTCAGTATTTC. It yields the protein CAGQWATDTQYF.

The V and J genes are TRBV6-1 and TRBJ2-5, with D possibly matching TRBD2 (7 bases). Looked up from germline, CDR1 is MNHNS and CDR2 is SASEGT. This CDR3 region has 14 residues. This CDR3 reads CAGRGGRDQETQYF. The CDR3 coding sequence is TGTGCGGGCCGCGGGGGCCGTGACCAAGAGACCCAGTACTTC.

This sequence joins TRBV27 and TRBJ2-4; D gene unclear. CDR3 size: 15 residues. Trimming removed 11 bases at V and 10 bases at J, with 27 bases between. Germline assignment: CDR1 MNHEY and CDR2 SMNVEV (reference sequence). The CDR3 nucleotides are TGTGCCCGCAAACCGGGCGTTGGAGCCAGGAATATTCAGTACTTC. Its protein is CARKPGVGARNIQYF.

A note on this clonotype: The conserved final phenylalanine or tryptophan is absent from the CDR3, which likely points to a read error. It is unclear where the CDR3 begins or ends on the DNA, so no DNA is shown, and the CDR3 is as TCRdb lists it. The chain combines TRBV27 with TRBJ2-5; the table's D call, TRBD1, has no DNA check behind it. The CDR3 sequence runs 15 residues, both termini included. Germline V gene sequence: CDR1 MNHEY, CDR2 SMNVEV (reference sequence). CDR3 residues: CASSLDRSHGETRYS.

Concerning this clonotype itself: The junction does not match germline at one end; this may be a read error. This chain connects TRBV6-5 to TRBJ2-4; D remains unclear. The CDR3 has 15 residues. Germline CDR1 reads MNHEY; CDR2 reads SVGAGI. The CDR3 protein is CARSSGRSAKNTQYF. The CDR3 region has the DNA TGTGCCCGCAGTTCCGGGCGGAGTGCCAAAAACACGCAGTATTTC.

This clonotype occurred many times. This chain uses TRBV6-5 with TRBJ1-2, with D perhaps TRBD1 (6 bases). The V end lost 2 bases, the J end lost 2 bases, and 9 bases lay between the germline ends. This CDR3 comprises 14 residues. Germline V gene sequence: CDR1 MNHEY, CDR2 SVGAGI. This chain's CDR3 is CASSYLQGNYGYTF. The CDR3 DNA sequence: TGTGCCAGCAGTTACCTGCAGGGGAACTATGGCTACACCTTC.

This CDR3 reads CARGRGSKNIQYF. In DNA form, the CDR3 reads TGCGCCAGGGGGCGGGGAAGCAAAAACATTCAGTACTTC. The chain carries TRBV10-2 and TRBJ2-4, with D possibly TRBD2 on 6 matching bases. The CDR3 loop spans 13 amino acids. CDR1 and CDR2 from the germline V gene are WSHSY and SAAADI. V gave up 9 bases and J gave up 3 bases, with 12 bases separating them.

This chain links TRBV27 with TRBJ2-5, with TRBD1 identical over 9 bases. The CDR3 is 14 residues long. With 5 bases clipped from V and 5 bases from J, the junction kept 6 bases outside the gene matches. CDR1 and CDR2 (germline): MNHEY, SMNVEV (reference sequence). CDR3 amino acids: CASSPRDRVETQYF. In DNA, the CDR3 is TGTGCCAGCAGTCCCCGGGACAGGGTGGAGACCCAGTACTTC.

This clonotype was counted a single time. The V and J genes are TRBV7-1 and TRBJ1-2, with 11 bases lining up with TRBD1. TRBV7-1 is identified as an open reading frame with a role that is uncertain. CDR3 length: 14 amino acids. The trim removed 6 bases at V and 3 bases at J, leaving 3 bases unmatched. The CDR3 coding sequence is TGTGCCAGCAGTCAGGGACAGGGGGACTATGGCTACACCTTC. It specifies CASSQGQGDYGYTF.

A remark on this clonotype: The junction differs from germline at one of its ends, possibly a read error. The V and J genes are TRBV27 and TRBJ2-3, with 7 bases lining up with TRBD1. The CDR3 is made up of 19 amino acids. From germline, CDR1 is MNHEY and CDR2 SMNVEV (reference sequence). As DNA, the CDR3 is TGTGCCAGCAGTACCCAATTCGCGATACCGGGACAGCCCACAGACACGCAGTATTTT. This translates into CASSTQFAIPGQPTDTQYF.

The V call is TRBV5-5, the J call TRBJ2-1; TRBD1 agrees at 7 bases. Trimming at V came to 0 bases and at J to 0 bases, leaving 3 bases not matched to a gene. Germline V lookup: CDR1 SGHKS, CDR2 YYEKEE (reference sequence). CDR3 length: 16 residues. This CDR3 is CASSLGWDSSYNEQFF. The CDR3 DNA reads TGTGCCAGCAGCTTGGGTTGGGACAGCTCCTACAATGAGCAGTTCTTC. The full variable domain, with the rest looked up from reference TRBV5-5 and TRBJ2-1, is DAGVTQSPTHLIKTRGQQVTLRCSPISGHKSVSWYQQVLGQGPQFIFQYYEKEERGRGNFPDRFSARQFPNYSSELNVNALLLGDSALYLCASSLGWDSSYNEQFFGPGTRLTVL.

This chain connects TRBV27 to TRBJ2-6; D is possibly TRBD1 (5 bases). Germline CDR1 and CDR2: MNHEY and SMNVEV (reference sequence). CDR3 length: 16 residues. Trimming left V 7 bases short and J 0 bases short, with 13 bases between. The CDR3 DNA reads TGTGCCAGCACAAGGGGTGGGATCTCTGGGGCCAACGTCCTGACTTTC. Its protein product is CASTRGGISGANVLTF.

This chain joins TRBV6-5 and TRBJ2-5; D not resolved. This CDR3 comprises 13 residues. In germline, CDR1 is MNHEY, CDR2 SVGAGI. Deletions cut 0 bases from V and 5 bases from J, with 7 bases between. CDR3 bases: TGTGCCAGCAGTTACTCGAGCTTCGAGACCCAGTACTTC. Its translation: CASSYSSFETQYF.

This clonotype was seen repeatedly, ten times or more. The chain combines TRBV27 with TRBJ1-2; a weak D match, TRBD1 (5 bases). The V gene's germline CDR1 is MNHEY and CDR2 SMNVEV (reference sequence). The CDR3 has 13 amino acids. With 6 bases removed from V and 7 bases from J, the gap between germline ends came to 15 bases. The CDR3 DNA sequence: TGTGCCAGCAGGCACCCGGGGGATGCTGGCTACACCTTC. As protein: CASRHPGDAGYTF.

This chain joins TRBV6-1 and TRBJ1-1; 7 bases agree with TRBD1. CDR3 length: 13 amino acids. Germline CDR1 reads MNHNS; CDR2 reads SASEGT. Trimming at V came to 5 bases and at J to 5 bases, leaving 5 bases not matched to a gene. CDR3 sequence reads: CASSQGVRTEAFF. In DNA, the CDR3 is TGTGCCAGCAGTCAGGGGGTAAGGACTGAAGCTTTCTTT.

In the case of this clonotype: One end of the junction is discordant with germline, which a read error may explain. The chain employs TRBV10-2 and TRBJ2-5; 7 bases map to TRBD2. Per the germline V gene, CDR1 is WSHSY and CDR2 is SAAADI. This CDR3 is built from 14 residues. Here the CDR3 DNA reads TGCGCGGGGAGTGAGGGAGGGGACCCAGATACGCAGTACTTT. It translates to CAGSEGGDPDTQYF.

The chain combines TRBV6-1 with TRBJ2-4; a weak D match, TRBD2 (7 bases). This CDR3 spans 15 amino acids. The germline gives CDR1 MNHNS, CDR2 SASEGT. The DNA for the CDR3 is TGTGGCCGCAGTAGCGGGCAGGGACACACAGACACGCAGTACTTC. This gives the protein CGRSSGQGHTDTQYF.

This clonotype occurred many times. The genes are TRBV6-5 and TRBJ2-4; D remains ambiguous. The CDR3 sequence is 14 residues long. V was trimmed by 0 bases and J by 7 bases, leaving 10 bases between them. Germline CDR1 is MNHEY and CDR2 is SVGAGI. The CDR3 reads CASSYSNKRNIQYF. Here the CDR3 DNA reads TGTGCCAGCAGTTACTCGAACAAGAGGAACATTCAGTACTTC.

This chain connects TRBV6-1 to TRBJ1-1, with no clear D. The length of the CDR3 is 13 residues. CDR1 MNHNS and CDR2 SASEGT come from the germline V gene. V dropped 5 bases and J dropped 2 bases, with 9 bases sitting between them. This chain's CDR3 is CASSTTPNTEAFF. The CDR3 region has the DNA TGTGCCAGCAGTACGACACCAAACACTGAAGCTTTCTTT.